This record concerns one TCR beta chain sequence. These data belong to a study of blood T cell repertoires in COVID-19. Study information: Nucleic acid was either cDNA or gDNA, and it came from T cells, B-cell-depleted T cells, or PBMCs.

Recruitment covered some 25 US areas and drew participants whose ages spanned about 18 to 90 years. Categorization into cohorts depended on clinical history that participants reported. How the authors handled the data: Reference gene primer amplification yielded estimated nucleated cell counts. Assay: immunoSEQ multiplex PCR; the TCRdb copy retains only in-frame clones and omits some. Clone size and the V and J calls come from that table; the DNA yielded D and trimming. In the table there are roughly 260,000 clones, about nine tenths of which are singletons. V lost 5 bases and J 5 bases, leaving 16 bases between the germline ends. The germline gives CDR1 SEHNR, CDR2 FQNEAQ (reference sequence). The CDR3 totals 15 residues.

The chain carries TRBV7-9 and TRBJ1-3; TRBD1 is a possible D gene (6 bases). The specimen sequenced was PBMCs or T cells enriched from blood (not recorded which). The receptor's source is a woman aged 30 to 39 with acute COVID-19. The CDR3 DNA follows: TGTGCCAGCAGCCGAGGCCAGGGGAAAAGAAACACCATATATTTT. Amino acids: CASSRGQGKRNTIYF. Looking up the rest from reference TRBV7-9 and TRBJ1-3 gives the full variable domain: DTGVSQNPRHKITKRGQNVTFRCDPISEHNRLYWYRQTLGQGPEFLTYFQNEAQLEKSRLLSDRFSAERPKGSFSTLEIQRTEQGDSAMYLCASSRGQGKRNTIYFGEGSWLTVV.